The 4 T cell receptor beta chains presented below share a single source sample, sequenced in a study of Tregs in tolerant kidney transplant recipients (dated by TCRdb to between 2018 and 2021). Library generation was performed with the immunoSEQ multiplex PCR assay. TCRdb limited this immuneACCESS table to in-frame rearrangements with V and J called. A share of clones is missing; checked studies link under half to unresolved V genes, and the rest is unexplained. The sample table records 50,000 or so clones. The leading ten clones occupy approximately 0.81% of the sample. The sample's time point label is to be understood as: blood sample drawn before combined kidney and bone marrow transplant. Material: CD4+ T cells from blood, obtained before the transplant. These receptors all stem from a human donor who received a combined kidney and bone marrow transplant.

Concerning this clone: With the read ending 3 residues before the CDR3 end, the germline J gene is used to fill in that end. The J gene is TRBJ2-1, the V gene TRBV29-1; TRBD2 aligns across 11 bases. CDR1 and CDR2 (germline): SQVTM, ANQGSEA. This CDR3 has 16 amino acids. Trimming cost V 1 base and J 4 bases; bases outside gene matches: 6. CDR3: CSVEGPLAGGYNEQFF. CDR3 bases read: TGCAGCGTTGAAGGGCCCCTAGCGGGGGGTTACAATGAG.

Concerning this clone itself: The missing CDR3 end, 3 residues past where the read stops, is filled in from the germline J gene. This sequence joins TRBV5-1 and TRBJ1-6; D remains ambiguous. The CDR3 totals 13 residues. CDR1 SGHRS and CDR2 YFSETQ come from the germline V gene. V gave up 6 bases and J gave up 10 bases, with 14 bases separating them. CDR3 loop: CASKPSPGSPLHF. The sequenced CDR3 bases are TGCGCCAGCAAGCCCTCCCCGGGGTCACCC.

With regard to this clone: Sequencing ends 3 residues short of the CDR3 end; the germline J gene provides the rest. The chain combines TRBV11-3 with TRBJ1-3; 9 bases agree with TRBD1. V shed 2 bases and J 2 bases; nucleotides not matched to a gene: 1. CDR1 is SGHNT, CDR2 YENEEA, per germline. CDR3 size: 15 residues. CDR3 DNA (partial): TGTGCCAGCAGCTTAAACAGGGGGCCTGGAAACACC. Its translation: CASSLNRGPGNT. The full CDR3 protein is CASSLNRGPGNTIYF.

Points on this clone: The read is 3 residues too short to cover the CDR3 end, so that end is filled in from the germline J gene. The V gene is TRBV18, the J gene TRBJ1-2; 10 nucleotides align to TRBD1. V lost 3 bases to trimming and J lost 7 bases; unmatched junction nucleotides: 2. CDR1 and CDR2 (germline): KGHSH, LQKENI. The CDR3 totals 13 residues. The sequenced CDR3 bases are TGTGCCAGCTCACCGGACAGGGGGATTGGC. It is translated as CASSPDRGIG. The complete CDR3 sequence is CASSPDRGIGYTF.